These 24 T cell receptor beta chains were sequenced from one sample in a study of OX40 agonist ivuxolimab in advanced cancers. Clones were sequenced by immunoSEQ multiplex PCR, and TCRdb holds only the in-frame ones, with some missing. The table shows some 41,000 clones, with roughly 88% occurring only once. The sample was CD4+ or CD8+ T cells sorted from blood, taken in a trial of the OX40 agonist ivuxolimab. The receptors were sampled from an adult with an advanced solid tumor such as melanoma, head and neck, liver or kidney cancer.

This CDR3 reads CASSLIGGITDTQYF. CDR3 bases: TGTGCCAGCAGCTTAATTGGGGGGATCACAGATACGCAGTATTTT. The V and J genes are TRBV7-3 and TRBJ2-3; possibly TRBD2 for D (6 bases). Germline loops: CDR1 SGHTA, CDR2 FQGTGA. The CDR3 runs to 15 residues. V was clipped by 1 base and J by 2 bases, with 10 bases between them.

This clone was seen a handful of times. The chain is built from TRBV7-8 and TRBJ2-5; D remains unclear. V was shortened by 5 bases and J by 4 bases, with 17 bases between the two germline ends. This CDR3 comprises 15 residues. CDR1 is SGHVS and CDR2 is FQNEAQ in the germline V gene. DNA of the CDR3: TGTGCCAGCAGCACCCGGGCCCGGCCCCGAGAGACCCAGTACTTC. Residues: CASSTRARPRETQYF.

The genes are TRBV6-6 and TRBJ1-2, with TRBD1 matching 10 bases. The CDR3 consists of 14 residues. Germline V gene lookup returns CDR1 MNHNY and CDR2 SVGAGI (reference sequence). The V and J ends lost 6 bases and 5 bases, in that order; junction bases with no gene match: 6. CDR3 coding DNA: TGTGCCAGCAGGGGGGACAGGGGAAGATATGGCTACACCTTC. Encoded protein: CASRGDRGRYGYTF.

The chain carries TRBV18 and TRBJ1-2; D gene ambiguous. Germline CDR1 is KGHSH and CDR2 is LQKENI. The germline V and J ends were trimmed by 0 bases and 8 bases, with 13 bases remaining between them. This CDR3 region has 14 residues. The CDR3 loop reads CASSPPGGKRGYTF. As DNA, the CDR3 is TGTGCCAGCTCACCACCTGGCGGCAAGAGAGGCTACACCTTC.

Only a few counts were recorded for this clone. This chain joins TRBV4-2 and TRBJ1-2, with D unresolved. This CDR3 is built from 8 residues. The germline V and J ends were trimmed by 10 bases and 5 bases, with 2 bases remaining between them. Germline V gives CDR1 LGHNA, CDR2 YNFKEQ. The CDR3, as DNA: TGTGCCAAATATGGCTACACCTTC. It translates to CAKYGYTF.

The chain uses TRBV6-6 and TRBJ2-3; TRBD1 agrees at 10 bases. Germline V lookup: CDR1 MNHNY, CDR2 SVGAGI (reference sequence). This CDR3 has 16 amino acids. V trimming: 5 bases; J trimming: 1 base; junction bases outside the gene matches: 6. The CDR3 spells CASSPRQGAGTDTQYF. The CDR3 nucleotides are TGTGCCAGCAGTCCCCGACAGGGGGCCGGCACAGATACGCAGTATTTT.

This rearrangement joins TRBV30 to TRBJ2-3, with 16 bases lining up with TRBD2. Germline V gives CDR1 GTSNPN, CDR2 SVGIG (reference sequence). The J segment lost 2 bases and the V segment lost 5 bases, leaving 4 bases of the junction unmatched. The CDR3 covers 16 residues. The CDR3 reads CAWDGTSGRATDTQYF. The CDR3 DNA sequence: TGTGCCTGGGATGGGACTAGCGGGAGGGCCACAGATACGCAGTATTTT.

V gene TRBV6-4 combines with J gene TRBJ1-2; TRBD1 aligns across 7 bases. This CDR3 is built from 15 residues. V gave up 7 bases and J gave up 7 bases; unmatched junction bases: 15. CDR1 is MRHNA, CDR2 SNTAGT, per germline. CDR3 nucleotide sequence: TGTGCCAGCAATGCCAGGGGAGGGGGCGCAGGTGGCTACACCTTC. Amino acid sequence: CASNARGGGAGGYTF.

The chain couples TRBV11-3 to TRBJ2-7; 8 bases align to TRBD1. CDR1 and CDR2 (germline): SGHNT, YENEEA. The CDR3 totals 14 residues. J was trimmed by 4 bases and V by 5 bases; bases with no gene match: 7. The CDR3 sequence is CASSAGQGEYEQYF. The CDR3 DNA sequence: TGTGCCAGCAGCGCCGGACAGGGCGAGTACGAGCAGTACTTC.

The chain couples TRBV6-5 to TRBJ2-7; 7 nucleotides line up with TRBD1. Germline CDR1 and CDR2: MNHEY and SVGAGI. V gave up 10 bases and J gave up 3 bases; unmatched junction bases: 9. This CDR3 region has 13 residues. The CDR3 DNA sequence: TGTGCCACCCGAGACAGGGTCGACTACGAGCAGTACTTC. Amino acid sequence: CATRDRVDYEQYF.

This chain connects TRBV28 to TRBJ1-5, with 8 positions matching TRBD1. Per germline, CDR1 MDHEN and CDR2 SYDVKM. CDR3 length: 16 residues. V lost 4 bases, J lost 2 bases, and 7 bases stayed unmatched. Here the CDR3 reads CASSYPGGLGNQPQHF. CDR3 coding DNA: TGTGCCAGCAGTTACCCAGGGGGCTTAGGCAATCAGCCCCAGCATTTT. The full variable domain, in which reference TRBV28 and TRBJ1-5 provide the parts outside the CDR3, is DVKVTQSSRYLVKRTGEKVFLECVQDMDHENMFWYRQDPGLGLRLIYFSYDVKMKEKGDIPEGYSVSREKKERFSLILESASTNQTSMYLCASSYPGGLGNQPQHFGDGTRLSIL.

V usage is TRBV10-3 and J usage is TRBJ1-4, with D unresolved. V was shortened by 2 bases and J by 3 bases, with 16 bases between the two germline ends. The CDR3 is 17 amino acids. Germline V gene data show CDR1 as ENHRY and CDR2 as SYGVKD. CDR3 coding DNA: TGTGCCATCAGTGAGGAAGGCAACCCCCCCCCTAATGAAAAACTGTTTTTT. It translates to CAISEEGNPPPNEKLFF.

The V and J genes are TRBV5-1 and TRBJ2-5, with 10 bases aligning to TRBD1. V shed 4 bases, J shed 5 bases, and the junction held 8 bases outside the gene matches. The CDR3 covers 15 residues. Germline V lookup: CDR1 SGHRS, CDR2 YFSETQ. The CDR3 is CASSVGTGVGETQYF. The CDR3 DNA follows: TGCGCCAGCAGCGTCGGGACAGGGGTCGGGGAGACCCAGTACTTC.

This chain connects TRBV20-1 to TRBJ2-5, with 7 positions matching TRBD2. This CDR3 is built from 11 residues. With 1 base clipped from V and 7 bases from J, the junction kept 0 bases outside the gene matches. Germline V gene sequence: CDR1 DFQATT, CDR2 SNEGSKA (reference sequence). The CDR3 DNA follows: TGCAGTGCTAGAGGGGGGGGGACCCAGTACTTC. This encodes CSARGGGTQYF.

V is TRBV5-5 and J is TRBJ1-2; D gene unclear. The CDR3 extends over 15 amino acids. V was clipped by 2 bases and J by 1 base, with 12 bases between them. Germline CDR1 is SGHKS and CDR2 is YYEKEE (reference sequence). This CDR3 is CASSLGQAFNYGYTF. Written as DNA, the CDR3 is TGTGCCAGCAGCTTAGGGCAGGCCTTTAACTATGGCTACACCTTC.

The genes are TRBV18 and TRBJ2-2; D is uncertain. This CDR3 is 12 amino acids long. Germline V gene lookup returns CDR1 KGHSH and CDR2 LQKENI. Trimming cost V 2 bases and J 3 bases, with 1 base left between them. This CDR3 reads CASSPYTGELFF. The CDR3 coding sequence is TGTGCCAGCTCACCATACACCGGGGAGCTGTTTTTT.

This sequence joins TRBV2 and TRBJ2-7; 16 bases fit TRBD2. Unmatched junction bases numbered 14, after V lost 2 bases and J lost 7 bases. There are 19 residues in the CDR3. Germline lookup yields CDR1 SNHLY and CDR2 FYNNEI. CDR3 sequence (DNA): TGTGCCAGCAGTGAATGGGGACTAGCGGGAGGGCCCTCGGGAGGGGAGCAGTACTTC. Protein: CASSEWGLAGGPSGGEQYF. The full variable domain, in which reference TRBV2 and TRBJ2-7 provide the parts outside the CDR3, is EPEVTQTPSHQVTQMGQEVILRCVPISNHLYFYWYRQILGQKVEFLVSFYNNEISEKSEIFDDQFSVERPDGSNFTLKIRSTKLEDSAMYFCASSEWGLAGGPSGGEQYFGPGTRLTVT.

This chain links TRBV28 with TRBJ1-2; D remains unclear. CDR1 is MDHEN, CDR2 SYDVKM, per germline. The CDR3 length is 14 residues. V lost 3 bases, J lost 2 bases, and 10 bases lay in between. CDR3 in DNA: TGTGCCAGCAGTTTCTTGGGGAACAACTATGGCTACACCTTC. Residues: CASSFLGNNYGYTF.

The chain joins TRBV6-5 to TRBJ1-1; tentatively, D is TRBD1 (6 bases). V was clipped by 5 bases and J by 7 bases, with 20 bases between them. The CDR3 has 15 amino acids. Germline CDR1 reads MNHEY; CDR2 reads SVGAGI. The CDR3 reads CASSAGQSHVGEAFF. The CDR3 DNA reads as TGTGCCAGCAGTGCCGGACAGTCTCACGTGGGTGAAGCTTTCTTT.

The rearrangement joins TRBV11-3 to TRBJ2-1; 8 nucleotides line up with TRBD2. V shed 5 bases, J shed 10 bases, and the junction held 7 bases outside the gene matches. The CDR3 runs to 13 residues. Germline CDR1 SGHNT, CDR2 YENEEA. The CDR3 DNA reads as TGTGCCAGCAGCCCGCGATTAGCGGGAGAGCAGTTCTTC. It yields the protein CASSPRLAGEQFF.

This chain connects TRBV9 to TRBJ2-1; 8 bases line up with TRBD2. The CDR3 is made up of 17 amino acids. V lost 4 bases, J lost 4 bases, and 13 bases stayed unmatched. CDR1 and CDR2 (germline): SGDLS, YYNGEE. The DNA for the CDR3 is TGTGCCAGCAGCCAACCCCGGGGTAGCGGGATATACAATGAGCAGTTCTTC. This gives the protein CASSQPRGSGIYNEQFF.

This chain links TRBV7-6 with TRBJ2-7; D may be TRBD2 (6 bases). CDR3 size: 13 residues. The germline V gene has CDR1 SGHVS and CDR2 FNYEAQ. The V gene lost 5 bases and the J gene lost 6 bases, with 14 bases spanning the gap. The CDR3 spells CASSPIGTLEQYF. The CDR3 nucleotides are TGTGCCAGCAGCCCTATCGGGACTCTCGAGCAGTACTTC.

The chain uses TRBV28 and TRBJ2-7, with 8 bases lining up with TRBD1. CDR3 length: 15 residues. CDR1 and CDR2 from the germline V gene are MDHEN and SYDVKM. J lost 4 bases, V lost 6 bases, and 11 bases had no gene match. This CDR3 is CASSLPRDRFYEQYF. The CDR3 nucleotides are TGTGCCAGCAGCCTCCCTAGGGACAGGTTTTACGAGCAGTACTTC. Variable domain in full (rest from reference TRBV28 and TRBJ2-7): DVKVTQSSRYLVKRTGEKVFLECVQDMDHENMFWYRQDPGLGLRLIYFSYDVKMKEKGDIPEGYSVSREKKERFSLILESASTNQTSMYLCASSLPRDRFYEQYFGPGTRLTVT.

The V gene is TRBV10-3, the J gene TRBJ2-7; 7 nucleotides agree with TRBD1. The CDR3 spans 14 residues. V shed 10 bases and J 3 bases; nucleotides not matched to a gene: 12. The germline V gene encodes CDR1 ENHRY and CDR2 SYGVKD. The CDR3 loop reads CATAGGQQNYEQYF. The CDR3 nucleotides are TGTGCCACCGCAGGGGGACAGCAGAACTACGAGCAGTACTTC.